The sequence of this TCR beta chain was determined in a study of human T cells and chemical hapten exposure. The V and J ends lost 5 bases and 2 bases respectively, with 13 bases between them. Looked up from germline, CDR1 is SGHTA and CDR2 is FQGNSA. The CDR3 runs to 15 residues. Described time point: pre-sensitization, week 0. Indicated treatment: therapeutic diphenylcyclopropenone sensitization with weekly scalp DPC. TCRdb ran MiXCR on the RACE reads and lists one entry per CDR3 protein. The sample comprises around 180,000 distinct CDR3 sequences, around 30% of which are singletons, and just under 3% rests with the top ten.

This sample comprised whole blood, obtained in connection with sensitization to the hapten diphenylcyclopropenone (DPC). The receptor was isolated from a woman between 25 and 40 years old with alopecia areata. Some clones in this sample may be carry-over from other donors' samples. The gene calls are TRBV7-2 and TRBJ2-1; D might be TRBD1 (6 bases). CDR3 coding DNA: TGTGCCAGCAGCCCGGACAGCCTCGCCTACAATGAGCAGTTCTTC. It translates to CASSPDSLAYNEQFF.